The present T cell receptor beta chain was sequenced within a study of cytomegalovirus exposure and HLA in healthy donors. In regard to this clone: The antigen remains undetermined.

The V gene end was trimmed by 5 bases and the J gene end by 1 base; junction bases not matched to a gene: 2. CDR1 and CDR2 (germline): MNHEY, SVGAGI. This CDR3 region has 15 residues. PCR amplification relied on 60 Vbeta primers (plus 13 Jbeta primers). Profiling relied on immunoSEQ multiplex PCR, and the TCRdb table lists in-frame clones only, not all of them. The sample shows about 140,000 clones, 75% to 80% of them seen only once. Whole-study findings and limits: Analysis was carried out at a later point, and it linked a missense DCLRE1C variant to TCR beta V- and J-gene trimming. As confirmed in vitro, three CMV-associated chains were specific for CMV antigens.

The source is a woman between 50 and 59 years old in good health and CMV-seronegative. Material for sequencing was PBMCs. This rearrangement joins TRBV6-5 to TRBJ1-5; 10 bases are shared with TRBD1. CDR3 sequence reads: CASSRTGGSNQPQHF. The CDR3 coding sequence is TGTGCCAGCAGTCGGACAGGGGGAAGCAATCAGCCCCAGCATTTT.